The rows below give T cell receptor beta chains drawn from one sample of a study of neoadjuvant anti-PD-1 for oral cavity cancer. Method: immunoSEQ multiplex PCR; TCRdb's copy keeps in-frame clones and lacks some. The sample includes about 16,000 clones, roughly two thirds of them seen just once. The starting material was PBMCs, obtained before nivolumab (anti-PD-1) treatment. The source is a person between 35 and 79 years old with oral cavity squamous cell carcinoma. Both conserved end residues are part of each CDR3. D genes are given only for firm matches. Clone size appears in some rows only: once, few, many, or a class for an expanded clone.

J | D | V | size | CDR3 | DNA
TRBJ2-5 | TRBD2 | TRBV19 | . | CASSIGGLAGETQYF | TGTGCCAGTAGTATAGGGGGACTAGCGGGAGAGACCCAGTACTTC
TRBJ2-1 | TRBD1 | TRBV7-9 | few | CASSMTGGNEQFF | TGTGCCAGCAGCATGACAGGGGGCAATGAGCAGTTCTTC
TRBJ2-4 | . | TRBV10-3 | . | CAISPGAALGNIQYF | TGTGCCATCAGTCCCGGCGCGGCTTTAGGAAACATTCAGTACTTC
TRBJ1-2 | . | TRBV5-1 | few | CASSSLGPGGYTF | TGCGCCAGCAGCTCCCTCGGCCCCGGCGGCTACACCTTC
TRBJ2-2 | . | TRBV5-1 | . | CASSWVTGTGELFF | TGCGCCAGCAGCTGGGTAACGGGGACCGGGGAGCTGTTTTTT
TRBJ1-1 | . | TRBV6-1 | few | CASSFWWDTEAFF | TGTGCCAGCAGTTTCTGGTGGGACACTGAAGCTTTCTTT
TRBJ2-7 | TRBD1 | TRBV19 | . | CASSRTGAYEQYF | TGTGCCAGTAGTAGGACAGGGGCCTACGAGCAGTACTTC
TRBJ1-1 | . | TRBV30 | . | CAWTYAGNTEAFF | TGTGCCTGGACGTACGCAGGGAACACTGAAGCTTTCTTT
TRBJ2-6 | . | TRBV18 | few | CASAYSGANVLTF | TGTGCCAGCGCCTACTCTGGGGCCAACGTCCTGACTTTC
TRBJ1-1 | . | TRBV10-2 | few | CASSGQMNTEAFF | TGCGCCAGCAGTGGACAGATGAACACTGAAGCTTTCTTT
TRBJ2-2 | TRBD1 | TRBV6-4 | . | CASSQGANTGELFF | TGTGCCAGCAGCCAGGGGGCGAACACCGGGGAGCTGTTTTTT
TRBJ2-3 | . | TRBV5-4 | . | CASSSLAPDAQYF | TGTGCCAGCAGTTCTCTAGCTCCAGATGCGCAGTATTTT
TRBJ1-4 | . | TRBV6-1 | . | CASSEEPGWTNEKLFF | TGTGCCAGCAGTGAAGAGCCAGGGTGGACTAATGAAAAACTGTTTTTT
TRBJ2-7 | . | TRBV2 | few | CASSTRGEAYEQYF | TGTGCCAGCAGTACGAGGGGGGAGGCCTACGAGCAGTACTTC
TRBJ2-3 | . | TRBV29-1 | few | CSVEDERAADTDTQYF | TGCAGCGTTGAAGATGAAAGGGCTGCGGACACGGATACGCAGTATTTT
TRBJ2-7 | . | TRBV10-3 | . | CAISGTAYEQYF | TGTGCCATCAGTGGAACTGCCTACGAGCAGTACTTC